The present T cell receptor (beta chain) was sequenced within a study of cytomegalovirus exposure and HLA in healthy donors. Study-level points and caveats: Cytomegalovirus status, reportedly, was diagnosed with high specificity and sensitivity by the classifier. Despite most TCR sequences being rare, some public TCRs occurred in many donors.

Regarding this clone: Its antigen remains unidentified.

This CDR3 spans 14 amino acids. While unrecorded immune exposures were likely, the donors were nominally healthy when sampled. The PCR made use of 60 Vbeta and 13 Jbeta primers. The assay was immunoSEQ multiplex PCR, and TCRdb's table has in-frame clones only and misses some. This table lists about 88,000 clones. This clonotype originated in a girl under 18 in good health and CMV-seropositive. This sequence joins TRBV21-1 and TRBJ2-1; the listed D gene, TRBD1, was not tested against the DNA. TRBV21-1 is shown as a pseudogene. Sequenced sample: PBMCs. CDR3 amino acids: CASNAGQAYNEQFF. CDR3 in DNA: TGTGCCAGCAATGCGGGACAGGCCTACAATGAGCAGTTCTTC.